A selection of T cell receptor beta chains follows, all from one sample in a study of sequential checkpoint blockade in melanoma. TCRdb's copy holds only in-frame clones and misses some; the assay was immunoSEQ multiplex PCR. The sample records around 1,300 clones, about 61% being singletons. This material consisted of CD8+ T cells sorted from blood (inferred from file names), taken from a patient given nivolumab and ipilimumab in sequence. These TCRs come from a human donor with melanoma. Both conserved end residues are trimmed from each CDR3.

>TRBV27|TRBJ1-5
ASSPGTDYNQPQH
>TRBV15|TRBJ1-5
ATSRGLPSPGTGDQPQH
>TRBV19|TRBJ1-5
ASSEQGAGEPQH
>TRBV6-6|TRBJ1-1
ASSYSFGGNTEAF
>TRBV7-6|TRBJ2-7
ASSLANTGYEQY
>TRBV4-3|TRBJ2-7
ASSQEGTGGYEQY
>TRBV10-3|TRBJ2-4
AISETGYNIQY
>TRBV7-6|TRBJ2-7
ASAPGQGVYEQY
>TRBV7-8|TRBJ2-7
ASSLYPPGGTYEQY
>TRBV5-6|TRBJ2-7
ASSLGTPYEQY
>TRBV9|TRBJ2-7
ASSVEGLAVYEQY
>TRBV6-6|TRBJ1-4
ASRWDRDNEKLF
>TRBV9|TRBJ2-7
ASSLGSSPKEQY
>TRBV4-1|TRBJ1-2
ASSQDDGRAYGYT
>TRBV7-9|TRBJ2-1
ASSLSGTGDGGEQF
>TRBV29-1|TRBJ1-2
SVDRAWGYT